These 30 T cell receptor beta chains originate from one sample sequenced in a study of cytomegalovirus exposure and HLA in healthy donors. Assay used: immunoSEQ multiplex PCR; TCRdb lists only in-frame clones, some missing. The sample records some 140,000 clones, almost 85% being singletons. The sequenced sample was PBMCs. These receptors all stem from a woman in her 30s in good health and CMV-seronegative.

This chain links TRBV5-4 with TRBJ1-3; D is uncertain. From germline, CDR1 is SGHNT and CDR2 YYREEE (reference sequence). V shed 0 bases and J shed 0 bases, with 7 bases lying between them. The CDR3 consists of 15 residues. CDR3 protein: CASSLDSNSGNTIYF. DNA of the CDR3: TGTGCCAGCAGCTTGGACAGTAACTCTGGAAACACCATATATTTT.

The V call is TRBV19, the J call TRBJ1-2; D perhaps matches TRBD1 (5 bases). V shed 5 bases and J shed 11 bases, with 15 bases lying between them. The CDR3 extends over 12 amino acids. Germline V gives CDR1 LNHDA, CDR2 SQIVND (reference sequence). CDR3: CASSGLERGYTF. CDR3 nucleotides: TGTGCCAGTAGTGGGCTAGAAAGGGGATACACCTTC.

The chain links TRBV7-8 to TRBJ1-5; 11 nucleotides align to TRBD1. This CDR3 is 17 amino acids long. V shed 0 bases, J shed 7 bases, and the junction held 8 bases outside the gene matches. Germline V gene sequence: CDR1 SGHVS, CDR2 FQNEAQ. The CDR3 region has the DNA TGTGCCAGCAGCTTAGCGGGACGGACAGGGGGCCAACAGCCCCAGCATTTT. Protein product: CASSLAGRTGGQQPQHF.

This chain joins TRBV28 and TRBJ1-1; 7 positions agree with TRBD1. The CDR3 extends over 14 amino acids. Germline V gene data show CDR1 as MDHEN and CDR2 as SYDVKM. V was pared by 6 bases and J by 4 bases, with 8 bases of the junction left unmatched. This CDR3 reads CASRQGDSSTEAFF. The DNA of the CDR3 is TGTGCCAGCAGACAAGGGGACAGTTCCACTGAAGCTTTCTTT. Together with reference TRBV28 and TRBJ1-1, the CDR3 gives the full variable domain: DVKVTQSSRYLVKRTGEKVFLECVQDMDHENMFWYRQDPGLGLRLIYFSYDVKMKEKGDIPEGYSVSREKKERFSLILESASTNQTSMYLCASRQGDSSTEAFFGQGTRLTVV.

For this clone: One end of the junction is discordant with germline, which a read error may explain. The chain couples TRBV7-7 to TRBJ2-5; D is possibly TRBD1 (6 bases). Germline lookup yields CDR1 SSHAT and CDR2 FNYEAQ (reference sequence). The CDR3 spans 12 residues. CDR3 sequence (DNA): TGTGCTAGCAGCTTACAGGGAGAGACCCAGTACTTC. This codes for CASSLQGETQYF.

The chain combines TRBV5-6 with TRBJ1-2; TRBD1 matches 8 bases. The CDR3 spans 14 residues. Germline V gene data show CDR1 as SGHDT and CDR2 as YYEEEE. The trim removed 0 bases at V and 5 bases at J, leaving 3 bases unmatched. The CDR3: CASSLGQGRYGYTF. The CDR3 region has the DNA TGTGCCAGCAGCTTGGGACAGGGGCGTTATGGCTACACCTTC.

The chain recombines TRBV6-5 with TRBJ2-7; 8 bases are a match to TRBD1. J was trimmed by 5 bases and V by 4 bases; bases with no gene match: 10. Germline lookup yields CDR1 MNHEY and CDR2 SVGAGI. The CDR3 has 15 amino acids. The CDR3 loop is CASSWRTGSGHEQYF. CDR3 DNA sequence: TGTGCCAGCAGTTGGCGGACAGGGTCGGGCCACGAGCAGTACTTC.

The V gene is TRBV30, the J gene TRBJ2-5, with D maybe TRBD1 (6 bases). Germline-derived CDR1 and CDR2 are GTSNPN and SVGIG (reference sequence). Trimming cost V 2 bases and J 0 bases, with 10 bases left between them. The CDR3 consists of 14 residues. CDR3 in DNA: TGTGCCTGGAGTAGAGGACAGTACCAAGAGACCCAGTACTTC. The encoded protein is CAWSRGQYQETQYF.

For the CDR3, the DNA is TGTGCCAGCAGCTTAGATTACGACGGACGGGAGGACACTGAAGCTTTCTTT. Amino acid sequence: CASSLDYDGREDTEAFF. V gene TRBV7-9 combines with J gene TRBJ1-1; no firm D call. CDR1 SEHNR and CDR2 FQNEAQ come from the germline V gene (reference sequence). This CDR3 spans 17 amino acids. V was pared by 1 base and J by 3 bases, with 18 bases between.

The rearrangement links TRBV27 to TRBJ1-4; a weak D match, TRBD1 (5 bases). V lost 6 bases to trimming and J lost 7 bases, with 15 bases between them. The CDR3 length is 14 residues. The germline V gene has CDR1 MNHEY and CDR2 SMNVEV (reference sequence). CDR3 region: CASRPVGGGEKLFF. The CDR3 DNA is TGTGCCAGCAGACCGGTGGGGGGAGGTGAAAAACTGTTTTTT.

In this sample, this clone turned up once. The CDR3 spells CASSLVVDQPQHF. The CDR3 region has the DNA TGTGCCAGCAGCTTAGTAGTTGATCAGCCCCAGCATTTT. The rearrangement links TRBV7-6 to TRBJ1-5; D unresolved. CDR3 length: 13 amino acids. The V end was cut by 1 base, the J end by 5 bases, with 6 bases between. From germline, CDR1 is SGHVS and CDR2 FNYEAQ.

The chain uses TRBV27 and TRBJ1-5; 7 bases map to TRBD1. The trim removed 6 bases at V and 8 bases at J, leaving 13 bases unmatched. Looked up from germline, CDR1 is MNHEY and CDR2 is SMNVEV (reference sequence). The CDR3 runs 15 residues. The CDR3 protein is CASSQRQGRLEPQHF. CDR3 nucleotides: TGTGCCAGCAGCCAAAGACAGGGTCGGTTGGAGCCCCAGCATTTT.

The rearrangement uses TRBV5-1 and TRBJ2-3; 8 nucleotides line up with TRBD1. The CDR3 totals 15 residues. J gave up 7 bases and V 5 bases, and 12 bases lay outside the gene matches. Germline V CDR1 and CDR2: SGHRS, YFSETQ. CDR3 bases: TGCGCCAGCAGACCCCCCGGGACAGGCCTAAATACGCAGTATTTT. Its protein is CASRPPGTGLNTQYF.

V is TRBV18 and J is TRBJ1-2, with 8 bases matching TRBD1. Looked up from germline, CDR1 is KGHSH and CDR2 is LQKENI. The CDR3 extends over 15 amino acids. V trimming: 3 bases; J trimming: 4 bases; junction bases outside the gene matches: 7. The CDR3 DNA sequence: TGTGCCAGCTCACCCGGGGCAGGGGGCGTCTATGGCTACACCTTC. Its protein product is CASSPGAGGVYGYTF.

The chain is built from TRBV4-3 and TRBJ1-1, with D maybe TRBD1 (5 bases). This CDR3 contains 15 residues. The V end was cut by 1 base, the J end by 1 base, with 10 bases between. Looked up from germline, CDR1 is LGHNA and CDR2 is YSLEER. CDR3 nucleotide sequence: TGCGCCAGCAGCCAAGTTTACGGGGGGAACACTGAAGCTTTCTTT. Amino acids: CASSQVYGGNTEAFF.

The chain employs TRBV2 and TRBJ1-6, with TRBD1 identical over 8 bases. The CDR3 consists of 14 residues. J was trimmed by 11 bases and V by 2 bases; bases with no gene match: 5. Germline V gene sequence: CDR1 SNHLY, CDR2 FYNNEI. The CDR3: CASSEQGASAPLHF. The CDR3 region has the DNA TGTGCCAGCAGTGAACAGGGGGCCTCCGCACCCCTCCACTTT.

The J gene is TRBJ2-1, the V gene TRBV5-1; 7 bases align to TRBD2. The V gene's germline CDR1 is SGHRS and CDR2 YFSETQ. CDR3 length: 16 residues. V trimming: 3 bases; J trimming: 6 bases; junction bases outside the gene matches: 12. The CDR3 region has the DNA TGCGCCAGCAGCTCCCCCCCCAGCGGGGTCTTCAATGAGCAGTTCTTC. This translates into CASSSPPSGVFNEQFF. The full variable domain, completed using reference TRBV5-1 and TRBJ2-1, is KAGVTQTPRYLIKTRGQQVTLSCSPISGHRSVSWYQQTPGQGLQFLFEYFSETQRNKGNFPGRFSGRQFSNSRSEMNVSTLELGDSALYLCASSSPPSGVFNEQFFGPGTRLTVL.

This sequence joins TRBV2 and TRBJ2-1; D might be TRBD2 (6 bases). V was shortened by 1 base and J by 9 bases, with 10 bases between the two germline ends. The V gene's germline CDR1 is SNHLY and CDR2 FYNNEI. CDR3 length: 13 residues. CDR3 DNA: TGTGCCAGCAGTGAAGGACTAGTTGGTGAGCAGTTCTTC. This codes for CASSEGLVGEQFF. Complete variable domain (other parts from reference TRBV2 and TRBJ2-1): EPEVTQTPSHQVTQMGQEVILRCVPISNHLYFYWYRQILGQKVEFLVSFYNNEISEKSEIFDDQFSVERPDGSNFTLKIRSTKLEDSAMYFCASSEGLVGEQFFGPGTRLTVL.

As DNA, the CDR3 is TGTGCCAGCAGCTTAAAAGCGGGTTGGCATTTGAACACTGAAGCTTTCTTT. It codes for CASSLKAGWHLNTEAFF. The rearrangement uses TRBV7-3 and TRBJ1-1; no firm D call. CDR1 is SGHTA, CDR2 FQGTGA, per germline. The CDR3 runs 17 residues. The V end was cut by 1 base, the J end by 0 bases, with 15 bases between.

In DNA form, the CDR3 reads TGTGCCAGTAGTATATCGGGACAGAGGGCCTCTGAAGCTTTCTTT. Amino acids: CASSISGQRASEAFF. The chain joins TRBV19 to TRBJ1-1, with 7 bases that match TRBD1. V was pared by 2 bases and J by 6 bases, with 9 bases of the junction left unmatched. The germline CDR1 and CDR2 sequences are LNHDA and SQIVND (reference sequence). The CDR3 consists of 15 residues.

J is TRBJ1-1 and V is TRBV18, with 7 positions matching TRBD1. Trimming took 2 bases from V and 5 from J; bases not matched to a gene: 8. The CDR3 covers 15 residues. Looked up from germline, CDR1 is KGHSH and CDR2 is LQKENI. The CDR3 coding sequence is TGTGCCAGCTCACCAAAGCCACAGGGGCGGACTGAAGCTTTCTTT. Its translation: CASSPKPQGRTEAFF.

The chain couples TRBV28 to TRBJ2-7; TRBD1 matches at 8 bases. The V gene end was trimmed by 6 bases and the J gene end by 2 bases; junction bases not matched to a gene: 6. This CDR3 spans 14 amino acids. Germline loops: CDR1 MDHEN, CDR2 SYDVKM. CDR3 sequence: CASSPGQAPYEQYF. The CDR3 coding sequence is TGTGCCAGCAGCCCGGGACAGGCCCCCTACGAGCAGTACTTC. Using reference TRBV28 and TRBJ2-7 for the parts outside the CDR3, the full variable domain is DVKVTQSSRYLVKRTGEKVFLECVQDMDHENMFWYRQDPGLGLRLIYFSYDVKMKEKGDIPEGYSVSREKKERFSLILESASTNQTSMYLCASSPGQAPYEQYFGPGTRLTVT.

The rearrangement links TRBV6-6 to TRBJ1-4; 7 nucleotides agree with TRBD1. This CDR3 is built from 13 residues. From germline, CDR1 is MNHNY and CDR2 SVGAGI (reference sequence). Unmatched junction bases numbered 1, after V lost 2 bases and J lost 7 bases. The CDR3 sequence: CASSYTGVEKLFF. CDR3 nucleotides: TGTGCCAGCAGTTACACAGGGGTTGAAAAACTGTTTTTT.

V and J are TRBV14 and TRBJ2-2; 7 bases fit TRBD1. The CDR3 extends over 18 amino acids. The ends lost 2 bases at V and 6 bases at J; junction bases unmatched: 15. Germline V gives CDR1 SGHDN, CDR2 FVKESK. The CDR3 is CASSQLQGVYLEPGELFF. The CDR3, as DNA: TGTGCCAGCAGCCAACTCCAGGGGGTTTACCTAGAACCCGGGGAGCTGTTTTTT.

The V call is TRBV29-1, the J call TRBJ2-1; 16 bases map to TRBD2. Losses at the gene ends were 3 bases for V and 4 bases for J; bases not matched to a gene: 3. Germline assignment: CDR1 SQVTM and CDR2 ANQGSEA. The CDR3 runs to 16 residues. The CDR3, as DNA: TGCAGCGTTGACCCGGGACTAGCGGGGGGGTACAATGAGCAGTTCTTC. It is translated as CSVDPGLAGGYNEQFF.

A word on this clone: One end of the junction is discordant with germline, which a read error may explain. This chain joins TRBV7-7 and TRBJ2-3; the match to TRBD2 covers 7 bases. Germline lookup yields CDR1 SSHAT and CDR2 FNYEAQ (reference sequence). This CDR3 is built from 17 residues. The CDR3 DNA is TGTGCTAGCAGCTTAGCCAGCGGGATTACAAGCACAGATACGCAGTATTTT. Its protein is CASSLASGITSTDTQYF. Full variable domain (remainder filled in from reference TRBV7-7 and TRBJ2-3): GAGVSQSPRYKVTKRGQDVTLRCDPISSHATLYWYQQALGQGPEFLTYFNYEAQPDKSGLPSDRFSAERPEGSISTLTIQRTEQRDSAMYRCASSLASGITSTDTQYFGPGTRLTVL.

As concerns this clone: Other DNA sequences in this specimen translate into the identical CDR3. The chain combines TRBV6-6 with TRBJ1-5; D might be TRBD1 (6 bases). V was pared by 5 bases and J by 4 bases, with 12 bases between. The CDR3 consists of 14 residues. The V gene's germline CDR1 is MNHNY and CDR2 SVGAGI (reference sequence). The DNA of the CDR3 is TGTGCCAGCAGTGGGCAGGGGAGAAATCAGCCCCAGCATTTT. It specifies CASSGQGRNQPQHF.

This chain joins TRBV13 and TRBJ2-3; D gene uncertain. Germline CDR1 is PRHDT and CDR2 is FYEKMQ (reference sequence). V was cut by 2 bases and J by 5 bases, with 11 bases left in between. CDR3 length: 14 amino acids. The CDR3 here is CASSLRLGGDTQYF. CDR3 bases: TGTGCCAGCAGCTTAAGGCTAGGCGGAGATACGCAGTATTTT.

The chain couples TRBV19 to TRBJ1-1, with D uncertain. The CDR3 contains 14 residues. V dropped 9 bases and J dropped 7 bases, with 21 bases sitting between them. CDR1 LNHDA and CDR2 SQIVND come from the germline V gene (reference sequence). CDR3 sequence: CASQAVSGSGEAFF. The CDR3 DNA reads as TGTGCCAGCCAAGCCGTCTCGGGTTCGGGTGAAGCTTTCTTT.

This clone has just one count. This chain's CDR3 is CASSAGGGRAGNTIYF. Written as DNA, the CDR3 is TGTGCCAGCAGCGCTGGTGGTGGCAGGGCGGGAAACACCATATATTTT. The genes are TRBV7-2 and TRBJ1-3, with TRBD1 as a possible D gene (5 bases). The CDR3 loop spans 16 amino acids. The ends were cut back, 5 bases at V and 4 bases at J, with 18 bases in the middle. Germline V gene data show CDR1 as SGHTA and CDR2 as FQGNSA.